This T cell receptor (beta chain) is from a study of cytomegalovirus exposure and HLA in healthy donors. General observations from the study: Later work found that TCR association rates differed between HLA loci; DRB1 had the most and HLA-C the fewest.

Only a few counts were recorded for this clone. Its antigen is not known. In the PCR, 60 Vbeta and 13 Jbeta primers were used. This table comes from immunoSEQ multiplex PCR, and its TCRdb copy is limited to in-frame clones, with some not included. The top ten hold under 2% of the sample, which has approximately 130,000 clones, approximately 86% seen once. The CDR3 is 12 residues long. Per germline, CDR1 SQVTM and CDR2 ANQGSEA. V lost 7 bases to trimming and J lost 6 bases, with 13 bases between them. Sequenced input: PBMCs. This TCR derives from a boy aged 10-17 years in good health and CMV-seronegative. The chain joins TRBV29-1 to TRBJ2-1; tentatively, D is TRBD1 (6 bases). The CDR3 DNA follows: TGCAGCGCAAAGACAGGCCTCAATGAGCAGTTCTTC. The encoded protein is CSAKTGLNEQFF.